The clone carrying this T cell receptor beta chain was observed a handful of times. The antigen remains undetermined. The data were obtained in a study of CD8 T cells in ankylosing spondylitis. Study-level points and caveats: Existing reports had already noted some motif variants in reactive arthritis synovial fluid and blood.

CDR3 length: 15 residues. Germline lookup yields CDR1 SEHNR and CDR2 FQNEAQ (reference sequence). Between the trimmed V and J ends, which lost 5 bases and 0 bases, there was a span of 11 bases. TCRdb re-called the 5' RACE reads through MiXCR, storing one row per CDR3 protein. This sample yields around 100,000 distinct CDR3 sequences, of which around 24% are seen a single time; roughly an eighth belongs to the top ten. Sample: synovial fluid, either unsorted or a sorted T cell fraction (not recorded which). The rearrangement links TRBV7-9 to TRBJ1-3; a possible D gene is TRBD1 (6 bases). The TCR was taken from a male donor with ankylosing spondylitis. In DNA form, the CDR3 reads TGTGCCAGCAGCCGTGTGGGGGCCTCTGGAAACACCATATATTTT. Translated, it gives CASSRVGASGNTIYF.